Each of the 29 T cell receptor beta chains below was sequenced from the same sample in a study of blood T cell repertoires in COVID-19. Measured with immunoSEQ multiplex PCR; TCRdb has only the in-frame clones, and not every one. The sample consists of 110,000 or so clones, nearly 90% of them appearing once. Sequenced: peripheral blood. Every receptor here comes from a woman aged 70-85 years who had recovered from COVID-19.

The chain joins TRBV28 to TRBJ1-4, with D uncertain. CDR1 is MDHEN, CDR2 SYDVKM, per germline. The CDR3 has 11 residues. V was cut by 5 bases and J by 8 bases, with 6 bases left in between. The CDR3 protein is CASSGVEKLFF. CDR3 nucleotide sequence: TGTGCCAGCAGTGGAGTGGAAAAACTGTTTTTT.

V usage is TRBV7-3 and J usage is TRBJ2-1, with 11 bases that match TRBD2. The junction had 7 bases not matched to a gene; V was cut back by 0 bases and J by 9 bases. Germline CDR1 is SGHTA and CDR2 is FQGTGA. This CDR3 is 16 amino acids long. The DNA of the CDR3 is TGTGCCAGCAGCTTAACAATAGCGGGGGGGCCGGTTGAGCAGTTCTTC. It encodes CASSLTIAGGPVEQFF.

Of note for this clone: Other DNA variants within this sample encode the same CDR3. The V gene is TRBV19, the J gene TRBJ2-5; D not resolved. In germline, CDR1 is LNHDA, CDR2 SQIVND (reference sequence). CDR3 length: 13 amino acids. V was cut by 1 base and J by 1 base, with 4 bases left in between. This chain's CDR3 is CASSIGSQETQYF. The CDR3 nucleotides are TGTGCCAGTAGTATAGGCAGCCAAGAGACCCAGTACTTC.

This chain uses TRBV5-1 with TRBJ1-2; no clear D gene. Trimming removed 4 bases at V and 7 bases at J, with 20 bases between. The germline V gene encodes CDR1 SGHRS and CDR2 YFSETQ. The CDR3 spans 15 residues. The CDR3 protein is CASSRSAGEQGGYTF. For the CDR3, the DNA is TGCGCCAGCAGCCGATCAGCCGGGGAACAAGGTGGCTACACCTTC.

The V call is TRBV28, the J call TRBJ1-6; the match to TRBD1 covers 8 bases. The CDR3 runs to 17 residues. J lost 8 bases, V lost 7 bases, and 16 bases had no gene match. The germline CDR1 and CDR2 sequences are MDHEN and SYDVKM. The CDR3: CASNPRDRGGWYSPLHF. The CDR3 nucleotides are TGTGCCAGCAATCCCCGCGACAGGGGCGGTTGGTATTCACCCCTCCACTTT.

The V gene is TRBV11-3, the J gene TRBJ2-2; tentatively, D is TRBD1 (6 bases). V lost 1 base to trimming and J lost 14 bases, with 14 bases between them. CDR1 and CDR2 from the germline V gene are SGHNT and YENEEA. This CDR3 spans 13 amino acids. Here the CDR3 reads CASSLGKTGNLFF. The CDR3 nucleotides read TGTGCCAGCAGCTTAGGGAAGACAGGAAATCTGTTTTTT.

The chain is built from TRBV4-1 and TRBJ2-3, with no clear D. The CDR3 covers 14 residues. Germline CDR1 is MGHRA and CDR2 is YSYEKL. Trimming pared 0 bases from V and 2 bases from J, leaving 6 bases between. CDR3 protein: CASSQDRPTDTQYF. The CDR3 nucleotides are TGCGCCAGCAGCCAAGATCGTCCCACAGATACGCAGTATTTT.

CDR3 in amino acids: CASSLGTGGEKLFF. CDR3 coding DNA: TGCGCCAGCAGCTTGGGGACAGGGGGCGAAAAACTGTTTTTT. This chain links TRBV5-1 with TRBJ1-4; 11 bases are a match to TRBD1. The V gene's germline CDR1 is SGHRS and CDR2 YFSETQ. The CDR3 covers 14 residues. Trimming at V came to 0 bases and at J to 8 bases, leaving 0 bases not matched to a gene.

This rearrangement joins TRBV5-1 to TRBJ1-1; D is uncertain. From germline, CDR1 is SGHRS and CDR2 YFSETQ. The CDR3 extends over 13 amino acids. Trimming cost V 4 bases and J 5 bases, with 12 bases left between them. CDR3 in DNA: TGCGCCAGCAGCCTGGCTGGCCTGACTGAAGCTTTCTTT. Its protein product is CASSLAGLTEAFF.

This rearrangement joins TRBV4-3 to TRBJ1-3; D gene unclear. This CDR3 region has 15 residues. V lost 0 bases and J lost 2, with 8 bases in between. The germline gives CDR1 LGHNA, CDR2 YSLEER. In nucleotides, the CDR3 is TGCGCCAGCAGCCAAGACAGGTCCGCTGGAAACACCATATATTTT. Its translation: CASSQDRSAGNTIYF.

The DNA of the CDR3 is TGTGCCTGGAGTCCACCGGGGGGCGTGCCACTCCAAGCTTTCTTT. Translated, it gives CAWSPPGGVPLQAFF. The chain employs TRBV30 and TRBJ1-1; a weak D match, TRBD1 (6 bases). Germline lookup yields CDR1 GTSNPN and CDR2 SVGIG (reference sequence). The CDR3 totals 15 residues. Deletions cut 2 bases from V and 9 bases from J, with 22 bases between.

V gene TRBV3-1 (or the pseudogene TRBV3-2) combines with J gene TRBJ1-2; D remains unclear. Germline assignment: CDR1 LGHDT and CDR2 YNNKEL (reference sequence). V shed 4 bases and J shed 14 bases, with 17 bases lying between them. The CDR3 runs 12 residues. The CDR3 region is CASSREGRETTF. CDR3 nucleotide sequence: TGTGCCAGCAGCCGCGAAGGGCGGGAGACGACCTTC.

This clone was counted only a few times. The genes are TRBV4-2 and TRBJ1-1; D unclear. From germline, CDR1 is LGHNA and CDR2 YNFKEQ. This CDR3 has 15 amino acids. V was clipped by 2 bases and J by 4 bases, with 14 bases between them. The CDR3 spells CASSQIRDRGTEAFF. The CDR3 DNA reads TGTGCCAGCAGCCAAATCCGGGATAGAGGCACTGAAGCTTTCTTT.

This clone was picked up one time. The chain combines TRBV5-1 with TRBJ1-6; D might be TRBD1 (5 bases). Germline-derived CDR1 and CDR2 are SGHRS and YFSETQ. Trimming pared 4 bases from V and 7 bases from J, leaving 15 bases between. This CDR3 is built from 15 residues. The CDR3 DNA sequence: TGCGCCAGCAGCCCGTCGGCGGAGGGGAATTCACCCCTCCACTTT. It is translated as CASSPSAEGNSPLHF.

CDR3 region: CAGSDREETQYF. For the CDR3, the DNA is TGTGCCGGGTCTGACAGGGAGGAGACCCAGTACTTC. The chain employs TRBV2 and TRBJ2-5; 7 bases align to TRBD1. From germline, CDR1 is SNHLY and CDR2 FYNNEI. The CDR3 loop spans 12 amino acids. V lost 11 bases and J lost 5; bases outside the gene matches: 8.

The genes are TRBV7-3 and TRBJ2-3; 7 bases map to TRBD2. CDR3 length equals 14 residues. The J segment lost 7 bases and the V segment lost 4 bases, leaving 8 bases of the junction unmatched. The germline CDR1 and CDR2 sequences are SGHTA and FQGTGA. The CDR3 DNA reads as TGTGCCAGCAGCTCACCCCGCGGGGGTAATACGCAGTATTTT. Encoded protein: CASSSPRGGNTQYF. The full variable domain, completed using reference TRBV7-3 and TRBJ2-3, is GAGVSQTPSNKVTEKGKYVELRCDPISGHTALYWYRQSLGQGPEFLIYFQGTGAADDSGLPNDRFFAVRPEGSVSTLKIQRTERGDSAVYLCASSSPRGGNTQYFGPGTRLTVL.

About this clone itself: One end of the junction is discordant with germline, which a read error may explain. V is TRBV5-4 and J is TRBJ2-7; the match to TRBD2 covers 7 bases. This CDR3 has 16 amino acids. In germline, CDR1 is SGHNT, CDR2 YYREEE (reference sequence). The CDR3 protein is CASSWGRGRESSEQYF. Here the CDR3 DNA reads TGTGCCAGCAGCTGGGGGAGGGGCAGGGAGTCCTCCGAGCAGTACTTC.

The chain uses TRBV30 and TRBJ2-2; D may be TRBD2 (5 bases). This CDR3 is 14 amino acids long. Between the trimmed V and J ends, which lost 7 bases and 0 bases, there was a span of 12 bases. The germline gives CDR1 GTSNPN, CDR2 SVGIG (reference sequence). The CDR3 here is CASRGDANTGELFF. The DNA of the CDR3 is TGTGCCTCACGGGGAGACGCGAACACCGGGGAGCTGTTTTTT. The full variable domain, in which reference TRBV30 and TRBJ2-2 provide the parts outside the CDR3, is SQTIHQWPATLVQPVGSPLSLECTVEGTSNPNLYWYRQAAGRGLQLLFYSVGIGQISSEVPQNLSASRPQDRQFILSSKKLLLSDSGFYLCASRGDANTGELFFGEGSRLTVL.

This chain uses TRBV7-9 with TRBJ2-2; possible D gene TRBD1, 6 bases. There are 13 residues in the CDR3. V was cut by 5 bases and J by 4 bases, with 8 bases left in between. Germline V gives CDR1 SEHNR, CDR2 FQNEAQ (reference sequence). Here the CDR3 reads CASSPQGTGELFF. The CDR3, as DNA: TGTGCCAGCAGCCCACAGGGCACCGGGGAGCTGTTTTTT.

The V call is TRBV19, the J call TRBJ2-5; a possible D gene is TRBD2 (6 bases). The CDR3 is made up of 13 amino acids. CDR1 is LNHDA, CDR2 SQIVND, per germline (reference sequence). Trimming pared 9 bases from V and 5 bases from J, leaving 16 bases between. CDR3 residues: CASGQRAMETQYF. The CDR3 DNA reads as TGTGCCAGCGGCCAGCGGGCCATGGAGACCCAGTACTTC.

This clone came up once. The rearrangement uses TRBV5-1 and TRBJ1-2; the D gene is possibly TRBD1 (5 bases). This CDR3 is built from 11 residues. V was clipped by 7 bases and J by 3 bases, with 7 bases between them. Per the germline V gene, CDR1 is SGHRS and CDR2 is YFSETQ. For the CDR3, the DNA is TGCGCCAGCGGCAGGGACTATGGCTACACCTTC. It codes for CASGRDYGYTF.

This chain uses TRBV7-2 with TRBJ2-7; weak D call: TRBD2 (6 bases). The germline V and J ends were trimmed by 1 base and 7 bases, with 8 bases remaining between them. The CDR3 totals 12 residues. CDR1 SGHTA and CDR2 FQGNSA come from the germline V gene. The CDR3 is CASSLDGREQYF. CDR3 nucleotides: TGTGCCAGCAGCTTAGACGGGAGAGAGCAGTACTTC.

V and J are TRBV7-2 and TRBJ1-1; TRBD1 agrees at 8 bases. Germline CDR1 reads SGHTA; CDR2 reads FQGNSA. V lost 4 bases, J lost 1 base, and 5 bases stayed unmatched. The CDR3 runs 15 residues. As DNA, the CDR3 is TGTGCCAGCAGCTATCTCGGACAGGGGAACACTGAAGCTTTCTTT. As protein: CASSYLGQGNTEAFF.

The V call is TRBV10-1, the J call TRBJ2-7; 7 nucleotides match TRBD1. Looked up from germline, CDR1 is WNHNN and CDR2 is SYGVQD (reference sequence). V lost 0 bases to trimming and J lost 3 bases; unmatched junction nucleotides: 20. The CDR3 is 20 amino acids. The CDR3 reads CASSESTPPSEGAPVYEQYF. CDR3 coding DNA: TGCGCCAGCAGTGAGTCGACCCCCCCCTCCGAGGGGGCTCCCGTCTACGAGCAGTACTTC.

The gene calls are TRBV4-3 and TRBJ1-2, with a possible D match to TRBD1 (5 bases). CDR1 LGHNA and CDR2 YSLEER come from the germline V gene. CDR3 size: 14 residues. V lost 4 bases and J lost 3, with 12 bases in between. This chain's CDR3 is CASSPHSRDYGYTF. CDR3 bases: TGCGCCAGCAGCCCCCACAGCAGGGACTATGGCTACACCTTC.

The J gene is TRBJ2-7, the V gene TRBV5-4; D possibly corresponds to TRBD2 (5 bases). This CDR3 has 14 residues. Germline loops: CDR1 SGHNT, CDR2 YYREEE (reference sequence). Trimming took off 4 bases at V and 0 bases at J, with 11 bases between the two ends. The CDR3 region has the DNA TGTGCCAGCAGCCTGGACTTAAGCTCCTACGAGCAGTACTTC. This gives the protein CASSLDLSSYEQYF.

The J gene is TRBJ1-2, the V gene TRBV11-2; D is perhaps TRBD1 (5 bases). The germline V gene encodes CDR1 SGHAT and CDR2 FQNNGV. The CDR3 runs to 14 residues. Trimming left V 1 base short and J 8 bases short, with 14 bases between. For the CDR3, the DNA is TGTGCCAGCAGCTTAGTGTTCCAGGGAGGGGGCTACACCTTC. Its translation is CASSLVFQGGGYTF.

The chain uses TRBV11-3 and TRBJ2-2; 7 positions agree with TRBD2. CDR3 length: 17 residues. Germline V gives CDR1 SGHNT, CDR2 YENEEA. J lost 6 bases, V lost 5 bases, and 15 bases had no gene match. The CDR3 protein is CASSPNIAREASGELFF. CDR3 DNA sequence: TGTGCCAGCAGCCCAAATATCGCCCGGGAGGCCTCCGGGGAGCTGTTTTTT. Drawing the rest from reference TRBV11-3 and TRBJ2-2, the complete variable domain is EAGVVQSPRYKIIEKKQPVAFWCNPISGHNTLYWYLQNLGQGPELLIRYENEEAVDDSQLPKDRFSAERLKGVDSTLKIQPAELGDSAVYLCASSPNIAREASGELFFGEGSRLTVL.

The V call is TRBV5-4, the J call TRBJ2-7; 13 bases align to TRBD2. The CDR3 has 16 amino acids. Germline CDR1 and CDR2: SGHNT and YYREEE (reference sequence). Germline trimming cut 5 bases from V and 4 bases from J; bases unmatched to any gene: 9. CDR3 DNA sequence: TGTGCCAGCAGAGCCGGGACTAGCGGGAATATATACGAGCAGTACTTC. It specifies CASRAGTSGNIYEQYF.